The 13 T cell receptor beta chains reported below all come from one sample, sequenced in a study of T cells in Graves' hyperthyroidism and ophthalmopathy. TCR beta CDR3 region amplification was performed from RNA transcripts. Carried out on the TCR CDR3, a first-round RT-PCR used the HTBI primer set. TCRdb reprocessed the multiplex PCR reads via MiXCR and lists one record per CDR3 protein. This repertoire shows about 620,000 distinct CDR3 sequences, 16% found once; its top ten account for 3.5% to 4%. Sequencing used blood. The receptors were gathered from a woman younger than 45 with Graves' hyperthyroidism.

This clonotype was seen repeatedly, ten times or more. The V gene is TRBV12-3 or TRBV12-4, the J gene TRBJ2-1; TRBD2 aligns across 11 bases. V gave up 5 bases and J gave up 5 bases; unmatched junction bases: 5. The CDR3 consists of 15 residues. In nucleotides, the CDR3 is TGTGCCAGCAGTCTCCCGGGACTAGCGGACAATGAGCAGTTCTTC. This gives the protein CASSLPGLADNEQFF.

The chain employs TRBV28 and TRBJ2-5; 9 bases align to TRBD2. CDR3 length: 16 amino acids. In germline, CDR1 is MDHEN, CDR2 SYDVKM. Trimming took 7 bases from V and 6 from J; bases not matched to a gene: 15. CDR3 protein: CASTAFPGGGGKTQYF. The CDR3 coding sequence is TGTGCCAGCACTGCTTTTCCGGGCGGGGGGGGGAAGACCCAGTACTTC.

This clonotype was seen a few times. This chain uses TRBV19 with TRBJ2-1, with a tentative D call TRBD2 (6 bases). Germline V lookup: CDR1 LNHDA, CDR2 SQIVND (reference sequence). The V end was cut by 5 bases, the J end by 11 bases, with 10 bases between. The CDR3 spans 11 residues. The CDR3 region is CASSQTSKQFF. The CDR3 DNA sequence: TGTGCCAGTAGTCAGACTAGTAAGCAGTTCTTC.

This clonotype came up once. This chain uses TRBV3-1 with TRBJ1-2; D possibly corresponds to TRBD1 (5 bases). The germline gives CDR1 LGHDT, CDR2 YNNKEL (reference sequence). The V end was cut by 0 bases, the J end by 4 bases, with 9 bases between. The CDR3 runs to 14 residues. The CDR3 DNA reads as TGTGCCAGCAGCCAAGATGCAGGGCTCTATGGCTACACCTTC. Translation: CASSQDAGLYGYTF.

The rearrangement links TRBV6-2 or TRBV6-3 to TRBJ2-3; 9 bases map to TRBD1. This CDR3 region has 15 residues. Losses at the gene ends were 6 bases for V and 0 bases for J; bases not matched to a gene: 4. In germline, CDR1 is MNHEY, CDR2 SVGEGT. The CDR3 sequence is CASRRTGASTDTQYF. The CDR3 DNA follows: TGTGCCAGCAGGAGGACAGGGGCTAGCACAGATACGCAGTATTTT.

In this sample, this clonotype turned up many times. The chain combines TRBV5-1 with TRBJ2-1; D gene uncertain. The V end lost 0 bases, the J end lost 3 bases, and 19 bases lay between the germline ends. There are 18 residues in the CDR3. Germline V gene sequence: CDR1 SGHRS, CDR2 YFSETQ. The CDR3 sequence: CASSLVLPQLSSYNEQFF. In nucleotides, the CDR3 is TGCGCCAGCAGCTTGGTATTGCCCCAGCTTTCAAGCTACAATGAGCAGTTCTTC.

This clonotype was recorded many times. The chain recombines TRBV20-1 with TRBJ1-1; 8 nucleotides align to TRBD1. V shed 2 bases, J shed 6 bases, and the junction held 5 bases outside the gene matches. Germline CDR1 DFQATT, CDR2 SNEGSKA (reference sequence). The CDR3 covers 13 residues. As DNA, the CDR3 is TGCAGTGCTAGACCCAGGGGGCTGCCTGAAGCTTTCTTT. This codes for CSARPRGLPEAFF.

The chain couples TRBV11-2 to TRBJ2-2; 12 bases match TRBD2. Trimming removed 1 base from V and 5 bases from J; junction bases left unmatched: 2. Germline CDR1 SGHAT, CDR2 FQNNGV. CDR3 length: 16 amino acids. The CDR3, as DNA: TGTGCCAGCAGCTTAGCCGGGACTAGCGGGACCGGGGAGCTGTTTTTT. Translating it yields CASSLAGTSGTGELFF.

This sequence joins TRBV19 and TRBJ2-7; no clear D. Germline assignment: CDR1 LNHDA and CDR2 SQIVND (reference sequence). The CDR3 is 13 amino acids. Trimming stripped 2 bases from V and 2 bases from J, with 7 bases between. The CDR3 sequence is CASSINNAYEQYF. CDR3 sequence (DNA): TGTGCCAGTAGTATAAACAACGCCTACGAGCAGTACTTC. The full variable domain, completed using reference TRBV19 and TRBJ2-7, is DGGITQSPKYLFRKEGQNVTLSCEQNLNHDAMYWYRQDPGQGLRLIYYSQIVNDFQKGDIAEGYSVSREKKESFPLTVTSAQKNPTAFYLCASSINNAYEQYFGPGTRLTVT.

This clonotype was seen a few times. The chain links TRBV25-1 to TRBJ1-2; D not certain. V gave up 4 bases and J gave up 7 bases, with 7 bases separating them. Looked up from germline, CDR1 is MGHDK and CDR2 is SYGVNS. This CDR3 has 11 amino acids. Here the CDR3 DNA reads TGTGCCAGCAGTGTTTGGAGTGGCTACACCTTC. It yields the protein CASSVWSGYTF.

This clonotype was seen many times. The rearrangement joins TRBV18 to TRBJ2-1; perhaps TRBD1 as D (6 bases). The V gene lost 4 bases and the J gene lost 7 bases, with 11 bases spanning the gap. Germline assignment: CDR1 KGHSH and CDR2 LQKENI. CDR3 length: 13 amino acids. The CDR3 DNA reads TGTGCCAGCTCACTGTCACAGGGTAATGAGCAGTTCTTC. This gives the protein CASSLSQGNEQFF.

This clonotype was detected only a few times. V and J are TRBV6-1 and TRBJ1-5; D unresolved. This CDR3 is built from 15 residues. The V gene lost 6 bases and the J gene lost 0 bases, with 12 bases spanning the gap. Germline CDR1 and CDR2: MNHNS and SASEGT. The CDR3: CASSTTANSNQPQHF. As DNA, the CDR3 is TGTGCCAGCAGCACCACAGCTAATAGCAATCAGCCCCAGCATTTT.

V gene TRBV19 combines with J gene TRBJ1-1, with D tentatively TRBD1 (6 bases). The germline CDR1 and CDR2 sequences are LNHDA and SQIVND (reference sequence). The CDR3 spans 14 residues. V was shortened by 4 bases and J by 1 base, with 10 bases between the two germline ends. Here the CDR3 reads CASSSEGGNTEAFF. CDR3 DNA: TGTGCCAGTAGTAGTGAAGGGGGGAACACTGAAGCTTTCTTT.